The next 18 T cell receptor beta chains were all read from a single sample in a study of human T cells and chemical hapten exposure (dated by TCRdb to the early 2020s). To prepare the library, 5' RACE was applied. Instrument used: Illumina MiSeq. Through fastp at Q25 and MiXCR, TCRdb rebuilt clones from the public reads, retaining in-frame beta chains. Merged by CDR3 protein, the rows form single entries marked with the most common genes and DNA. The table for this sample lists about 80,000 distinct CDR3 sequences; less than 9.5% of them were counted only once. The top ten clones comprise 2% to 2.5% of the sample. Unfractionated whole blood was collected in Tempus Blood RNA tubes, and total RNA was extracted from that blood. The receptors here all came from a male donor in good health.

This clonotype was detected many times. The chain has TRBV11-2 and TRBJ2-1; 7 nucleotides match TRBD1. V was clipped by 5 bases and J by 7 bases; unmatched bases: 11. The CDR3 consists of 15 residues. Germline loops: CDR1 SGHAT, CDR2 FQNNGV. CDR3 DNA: TGTGCCAGCAGCCACAGGGGTAGGGAAAGGAATGAGCAGTTCTTC. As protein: CASSHRGRERNEQFF.

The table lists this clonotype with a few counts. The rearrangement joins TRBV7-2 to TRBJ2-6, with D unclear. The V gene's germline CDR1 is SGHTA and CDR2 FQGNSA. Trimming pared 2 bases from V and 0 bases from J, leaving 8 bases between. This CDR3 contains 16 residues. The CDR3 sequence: CASSLSKDSGANVLTF. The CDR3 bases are TGTGCCAGCAGCTTAAGTAAGGACTCTGGGGCCAACGTCCTGACTTTC.

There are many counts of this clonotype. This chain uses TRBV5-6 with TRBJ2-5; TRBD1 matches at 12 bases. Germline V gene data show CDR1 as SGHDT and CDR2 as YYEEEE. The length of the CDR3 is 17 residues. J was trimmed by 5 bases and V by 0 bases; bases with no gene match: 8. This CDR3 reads CASSLVLGTGGDETQYF. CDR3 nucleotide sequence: TGTGCCAGCAGCTTGGTACTTGGGACAGGGGGCGATGAGACCCAGTACTTC.

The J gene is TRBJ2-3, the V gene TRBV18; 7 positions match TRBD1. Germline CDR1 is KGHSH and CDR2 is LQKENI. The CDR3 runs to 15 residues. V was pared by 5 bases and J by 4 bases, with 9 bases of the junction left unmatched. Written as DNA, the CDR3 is TGTGCCAGCTCAGGAATGACAGGGCGGGCAGATACGCAGTATTTT. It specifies CASSGMTGRADTQYF.

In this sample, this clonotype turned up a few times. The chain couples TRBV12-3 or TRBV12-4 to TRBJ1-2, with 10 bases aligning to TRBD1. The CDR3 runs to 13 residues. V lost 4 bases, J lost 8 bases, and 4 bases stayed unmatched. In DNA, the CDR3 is TGTGCCAGCAGTTCAGGACAGGGGGTGGGCTACACCTTC. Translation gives CASSSGQGVGYTF.

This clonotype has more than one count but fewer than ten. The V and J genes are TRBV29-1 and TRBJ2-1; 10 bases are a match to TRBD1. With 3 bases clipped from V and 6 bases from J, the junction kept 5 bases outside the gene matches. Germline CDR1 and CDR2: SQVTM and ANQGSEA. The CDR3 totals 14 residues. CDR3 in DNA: TGCAGCGTTGACGTCCGGGACAGGGGCAATGAGCAGTTCTTC. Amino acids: CSVDVRDRGNEQFF.

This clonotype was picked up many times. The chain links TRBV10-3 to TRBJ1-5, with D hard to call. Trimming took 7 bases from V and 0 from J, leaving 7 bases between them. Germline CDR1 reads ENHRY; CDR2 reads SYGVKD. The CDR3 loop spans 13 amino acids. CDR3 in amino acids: CAITDSSNQPQHF. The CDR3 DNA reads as TGTGCCATCACGGACTCTAGCAATCAGCCCCAGCATTTT.

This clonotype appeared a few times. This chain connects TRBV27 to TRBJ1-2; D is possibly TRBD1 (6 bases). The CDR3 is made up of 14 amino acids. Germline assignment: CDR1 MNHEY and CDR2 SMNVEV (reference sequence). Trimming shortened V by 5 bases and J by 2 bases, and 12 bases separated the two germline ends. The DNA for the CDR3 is TGTGCCAGCAGTGGCGGGGGGCGCAACTATGGCTACACCTTC. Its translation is CASSGGGRNYGYTF.

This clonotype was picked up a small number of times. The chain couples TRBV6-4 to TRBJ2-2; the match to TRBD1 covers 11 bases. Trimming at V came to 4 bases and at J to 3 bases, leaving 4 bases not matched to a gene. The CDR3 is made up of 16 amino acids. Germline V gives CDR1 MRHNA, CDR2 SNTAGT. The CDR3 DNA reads TGTGCCAGCAGTGCCGGGACAGGGGGGTACACCGGGGAGCTGTTTTTT. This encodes CASSAGTGGYTGELFF.

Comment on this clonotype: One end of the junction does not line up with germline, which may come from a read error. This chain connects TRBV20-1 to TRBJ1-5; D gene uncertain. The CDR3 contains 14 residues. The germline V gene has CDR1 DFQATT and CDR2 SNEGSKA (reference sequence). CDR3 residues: CSARGSLGNQPQHF. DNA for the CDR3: TGCAGTGCCAGAGGATCTTTGGGAAATCAGCCCCAGCATTTT.

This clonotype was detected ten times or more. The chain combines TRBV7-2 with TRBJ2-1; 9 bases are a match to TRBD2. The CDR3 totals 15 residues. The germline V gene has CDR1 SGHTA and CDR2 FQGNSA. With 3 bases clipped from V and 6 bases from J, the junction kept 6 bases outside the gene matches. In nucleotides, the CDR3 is TGTGCCAGCAGCTTTTGGTCTAGCGGGGCCAATGAGCAGTTCTTC. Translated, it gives CASSFWSSGANEQFF. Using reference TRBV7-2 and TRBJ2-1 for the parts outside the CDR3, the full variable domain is GAGVSQSPSNKVTEKGKDVELRCDPISGHTALYWYRQSLGQGLEFLIYFQGNSAPDKSGLPSDRFSAERTGGSVSTLTIQRTQQEDSAVYLCASSFWSSGANEQFFGPGTRLTVL.

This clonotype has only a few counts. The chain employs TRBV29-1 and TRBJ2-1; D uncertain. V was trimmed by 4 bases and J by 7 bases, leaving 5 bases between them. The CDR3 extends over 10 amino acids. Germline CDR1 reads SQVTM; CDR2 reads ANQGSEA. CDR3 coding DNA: TGCAGCGTTGTTAGGAATGAGCAGTTCTTC. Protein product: CSVVRNEQFF.

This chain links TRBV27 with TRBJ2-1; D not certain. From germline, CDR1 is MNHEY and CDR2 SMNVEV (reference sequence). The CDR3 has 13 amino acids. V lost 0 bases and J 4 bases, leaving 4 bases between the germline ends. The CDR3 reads CASSLSFYNEQFF. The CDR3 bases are TGTGCCAGCAGTTTATCCTTTTACAATGAGCAGTTCTTC.

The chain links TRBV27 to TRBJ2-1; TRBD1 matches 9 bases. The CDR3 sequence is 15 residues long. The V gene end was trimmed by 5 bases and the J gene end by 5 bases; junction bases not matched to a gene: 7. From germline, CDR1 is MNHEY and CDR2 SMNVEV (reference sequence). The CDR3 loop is CASSQTGGPNNEQFF. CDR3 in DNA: TGTGCCAGCAGTCAAACAGGGGGCCCCAACAATGAGCAGTTCTTC.

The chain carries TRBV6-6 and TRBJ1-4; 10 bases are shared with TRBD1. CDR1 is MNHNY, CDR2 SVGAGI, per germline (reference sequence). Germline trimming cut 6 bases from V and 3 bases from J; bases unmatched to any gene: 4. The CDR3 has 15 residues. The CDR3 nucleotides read TGTGCCAGCAGATTTGGACAGGGGGCTAATGAAAAACTGTTTTTT. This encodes CASRFGQGANEKLFF.

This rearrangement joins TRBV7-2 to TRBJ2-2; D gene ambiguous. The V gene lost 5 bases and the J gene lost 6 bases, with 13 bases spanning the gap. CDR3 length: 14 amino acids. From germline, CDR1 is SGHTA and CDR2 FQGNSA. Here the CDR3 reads CASSRIAGAGELFF. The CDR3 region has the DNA TGTGCCAGCAGCAGGATTGCTGGCGCCGGGGAGCTGTTTTTT. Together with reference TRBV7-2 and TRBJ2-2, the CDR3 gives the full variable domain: GAGVSQSPSNKVTEKGKDVELRCDPISGHTALYWYRQSLGQGLEFLIYFQGNSAPDKSGLPSDRFSAERTGGSVSTLTIQRTQQEDSAVYLCASSRIAGAGELFFGEGSRLTVL.

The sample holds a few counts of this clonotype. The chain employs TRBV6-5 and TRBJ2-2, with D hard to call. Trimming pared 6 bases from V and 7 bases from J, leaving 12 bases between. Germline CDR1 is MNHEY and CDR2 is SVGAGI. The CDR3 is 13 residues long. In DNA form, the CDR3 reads TGTGCCAGCAGCGCTGAGTGGAACGGGGAGCTGTTTTTT. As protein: CASSAEWNGELFF.

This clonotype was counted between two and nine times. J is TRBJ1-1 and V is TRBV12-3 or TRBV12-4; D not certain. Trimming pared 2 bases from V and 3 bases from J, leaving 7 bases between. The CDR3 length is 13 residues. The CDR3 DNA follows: TGTGCCAGCAGTTTACGCTTGGACACTGAAGCTTTCTTT. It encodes CASSLRLDTEAFF.